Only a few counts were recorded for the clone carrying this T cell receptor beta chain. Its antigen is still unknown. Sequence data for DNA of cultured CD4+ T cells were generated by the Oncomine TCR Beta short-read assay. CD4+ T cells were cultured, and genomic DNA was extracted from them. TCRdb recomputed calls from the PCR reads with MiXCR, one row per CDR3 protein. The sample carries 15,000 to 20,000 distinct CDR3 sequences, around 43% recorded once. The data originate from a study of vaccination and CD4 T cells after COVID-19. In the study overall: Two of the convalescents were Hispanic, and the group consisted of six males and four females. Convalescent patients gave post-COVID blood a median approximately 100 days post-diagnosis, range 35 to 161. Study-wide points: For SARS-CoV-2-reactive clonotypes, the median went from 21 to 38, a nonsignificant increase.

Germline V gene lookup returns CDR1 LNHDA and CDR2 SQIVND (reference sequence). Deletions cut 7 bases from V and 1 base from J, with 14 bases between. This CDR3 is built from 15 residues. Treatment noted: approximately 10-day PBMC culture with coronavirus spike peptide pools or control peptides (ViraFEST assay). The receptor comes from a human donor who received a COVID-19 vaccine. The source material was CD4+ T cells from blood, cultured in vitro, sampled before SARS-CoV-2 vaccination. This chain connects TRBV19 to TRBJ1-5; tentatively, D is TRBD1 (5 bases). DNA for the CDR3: TGTGCCAGTAAGTCTCTCAGGGTGAGCAATCAGCCCCAGCATTTT. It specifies CASKSLRVSNQPQHF. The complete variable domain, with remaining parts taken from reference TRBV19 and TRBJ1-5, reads DGGITQSPKYLFRKEGQNVTLSCEQNLNHDAMYWYRQDPGQGLRLIYYSQIVNDFQKGDIAEGYSVSREKKESFPLTVTSAQKNPTAFYLCASKSLRVSNQPQHFGDGTRLSIL.